These 2 T cell receptor beta chains share one sample of origin, sequenced in a study of cytomegalovirus exposure and HLA in healthy donors. In the PCR, 60 Vbeta and 13 Jbeta primers were used. TCRdb keeps only in-frame clones here, not all; method: immunoSEQ multiplex PCR. This repertoire includes 100,000 to 150,000 clones. Sequencing was done on a sample of PBMCs. These receptors came from a man aged 18 to 30 in good health and CMV-seronegative.

The chain has TRBV27 and TRBJ2-7; D might be TRBD1 (6 bases). Per the germline V gene, CDR1 is MNHEY and CDR2 is SMNVEV (reference sequence). CDR3 length: 13 residues. V lost 6 bases and J lost 2, with 11 bases in between. This CDR3 reads CASSRQETYEQYF. Here the CDR3 DNA reads TGTGCCAGCAGCCGACAGGAAACCTACGAGCAGTACTTC.

The chain recombines TRBV5-1 with TRBJ2-3, with 13 bases aligning to TRBD2. CDR1 SGHRS and CDR2 YFSETQ come from the germline V gene. The ends lost 7 bases at V and 1 base at J; junction bases unmatched: 9. CDR3 length: 17 residues. CDR3 residues: CASYAGLAGPGTDTQYF. The CDR3 region has the DNA TGCGCCAGCTATGCGGGACTAGCGGGGCCGGGCACAGATACGCAGTATTTT. Filled out from reference TRBV5-1 and TRBJ2-3, the complete variable domain reads KAGVTQTPRYLIKTRGQQVTLSCSPISGHRSVSWYQQTPGQGLQFLFEYFSETQRNKGNFPGRFSGRQFSNSRSEMNVSTLELGDSALYLCASYAGLAGPGTDTQYFGPGTRLTVL.